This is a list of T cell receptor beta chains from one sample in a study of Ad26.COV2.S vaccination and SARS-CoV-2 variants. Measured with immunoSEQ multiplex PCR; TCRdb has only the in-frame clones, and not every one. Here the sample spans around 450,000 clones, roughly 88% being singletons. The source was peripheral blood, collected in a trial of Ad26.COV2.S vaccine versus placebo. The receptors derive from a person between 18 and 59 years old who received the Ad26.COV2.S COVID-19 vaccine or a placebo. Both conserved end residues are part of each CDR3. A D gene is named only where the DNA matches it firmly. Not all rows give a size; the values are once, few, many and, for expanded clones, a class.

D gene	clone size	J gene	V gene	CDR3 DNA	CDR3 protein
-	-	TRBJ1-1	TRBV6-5	TGTGCCAGCAGTTACTTTGGCAGATTGAACACTGAAGCTTTCTTT	CASSYFGRLNTEAFF
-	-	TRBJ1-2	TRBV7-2	TGTGCCAGCAGCAATGGGCTCCTGGGGGGCTACACCTTC	CASSNGLLGGYTF
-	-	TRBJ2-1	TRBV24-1	TGTGCCACCAGTGCCCCCCCGAGCTCCAATGAGCAGTTCTTC	CATSAPPSSNEQFF
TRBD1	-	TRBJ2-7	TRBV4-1	TGCGCCAGCAGCCCCTCTCTTCGGCAGGGGGCTAGCGAGCAGTACTTC	CASSPSLRQGASEQYF
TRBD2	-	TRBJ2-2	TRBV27	TGTGCCAGCAGTTTACGGGGCGCGGGGGACACCGGGGAGCTGTTTTTT	CASSLRGAGDTGELFF
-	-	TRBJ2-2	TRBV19	TGTGCCAGTAGGTTGGTCGGCACCGGGGAGCTGTTTTTT	CASRLVGTGELFF
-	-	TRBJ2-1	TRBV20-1	TGCAGTGCTAGTGAGCGGAGCTCCTACAATGAGCAGTTCTTC	CSASERSSYNEQFF
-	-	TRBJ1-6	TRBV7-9	TGTGCCAGCAGCTCAGGGACCGGGGAATACTATAATTCACCCCTCCACTTT	CASSSGTGEYYNSPLHF
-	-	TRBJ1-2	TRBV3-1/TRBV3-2	TGTGCCAGCAGCCATCTCCTCGGCCAGACCTTCTATGGCTACACCTTC	CASSHLLGQTFYGYTF
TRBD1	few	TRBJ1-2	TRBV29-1	TGCAGTTCGACAGGGGGAGAGGGGATGGACTCGGGCTACACCTTC	CSSTGGEGMDSGYTF